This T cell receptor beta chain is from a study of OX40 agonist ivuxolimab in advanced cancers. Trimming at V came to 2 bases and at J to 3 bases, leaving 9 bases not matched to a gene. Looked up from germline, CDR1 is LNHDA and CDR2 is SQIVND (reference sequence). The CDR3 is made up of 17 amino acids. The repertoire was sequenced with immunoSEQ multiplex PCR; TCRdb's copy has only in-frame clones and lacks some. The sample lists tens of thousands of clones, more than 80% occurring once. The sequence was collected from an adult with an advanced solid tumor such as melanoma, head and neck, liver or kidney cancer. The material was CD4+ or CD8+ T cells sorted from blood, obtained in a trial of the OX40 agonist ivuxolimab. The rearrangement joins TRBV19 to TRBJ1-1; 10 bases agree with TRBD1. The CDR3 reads CASSISLTGGRDTEAFF. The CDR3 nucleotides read TGTGCCAGTAGTATATCGTTGACAGGGGGCCGGGACACTGAAGCTTTCTTT.